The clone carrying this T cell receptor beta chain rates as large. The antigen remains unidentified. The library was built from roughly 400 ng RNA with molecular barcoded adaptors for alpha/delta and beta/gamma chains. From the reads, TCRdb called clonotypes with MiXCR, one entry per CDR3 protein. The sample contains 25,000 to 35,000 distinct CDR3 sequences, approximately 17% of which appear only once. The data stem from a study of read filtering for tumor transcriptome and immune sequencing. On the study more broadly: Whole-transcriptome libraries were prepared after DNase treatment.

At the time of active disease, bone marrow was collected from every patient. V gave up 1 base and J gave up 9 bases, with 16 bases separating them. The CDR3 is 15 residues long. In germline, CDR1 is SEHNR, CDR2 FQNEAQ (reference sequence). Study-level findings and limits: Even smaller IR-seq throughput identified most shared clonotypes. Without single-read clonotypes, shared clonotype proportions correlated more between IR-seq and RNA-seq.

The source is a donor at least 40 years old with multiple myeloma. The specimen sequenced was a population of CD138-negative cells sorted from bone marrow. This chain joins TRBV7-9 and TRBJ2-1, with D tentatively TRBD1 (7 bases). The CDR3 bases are TGTGCCAGCAGCTTAGTTGGAGGGGGCGAAGTTGAGCAGTTCTTC. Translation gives CASSLVGGGEVEQFF.